This entry features one TCR beta chain sequence. Germline-derived CDR1 and CDR2 are WNHNN and SYGVQD (reference sequence). This CDR3 contains 13 residues. Trimming stripped 0 bases from V and 2 bases from J, with 3 bases between. This record comes from a study of control samples from healthy donors and cancer patients. Data came from immunoSEQ multiplex PCR; TCRdb stores just in-frame clones and leaves some out. Counted here are approximately 190,000 clones, around 93% occurring once; the ten biggest clones make up about 2%. Sequencing was done on a sample of blood. The receptor was derived from a man aged 30-40 years in good health. The V call is TRBV10-1, the J call TRBJ2-3; D gene unclear. The CDR3 DNA is TGCGCCAGCAGTGAGTCTCCCACAGATACGCAGTATTTT. Translation gives CASSESPTDTQYF.